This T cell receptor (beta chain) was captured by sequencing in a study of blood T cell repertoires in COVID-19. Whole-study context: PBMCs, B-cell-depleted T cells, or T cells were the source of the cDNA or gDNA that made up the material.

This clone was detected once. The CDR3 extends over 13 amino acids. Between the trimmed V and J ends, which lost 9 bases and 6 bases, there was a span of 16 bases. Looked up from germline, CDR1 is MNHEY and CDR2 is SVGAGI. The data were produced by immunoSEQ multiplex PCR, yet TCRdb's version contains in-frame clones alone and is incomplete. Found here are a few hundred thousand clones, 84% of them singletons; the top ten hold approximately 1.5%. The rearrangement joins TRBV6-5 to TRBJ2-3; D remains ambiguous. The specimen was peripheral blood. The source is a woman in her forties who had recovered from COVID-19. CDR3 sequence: CASLGDNEDTQYF. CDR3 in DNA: TGTGCCAGTTTGGGTGACAATGAGGATACGCAGTATTTT.